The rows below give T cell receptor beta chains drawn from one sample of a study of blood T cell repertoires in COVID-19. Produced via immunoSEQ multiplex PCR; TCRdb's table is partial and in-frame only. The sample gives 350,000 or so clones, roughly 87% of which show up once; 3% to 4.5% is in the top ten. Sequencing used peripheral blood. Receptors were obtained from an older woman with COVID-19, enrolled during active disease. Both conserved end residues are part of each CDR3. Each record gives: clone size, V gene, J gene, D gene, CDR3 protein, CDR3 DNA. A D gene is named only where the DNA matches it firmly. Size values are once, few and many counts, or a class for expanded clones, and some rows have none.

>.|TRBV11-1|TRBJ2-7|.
CASSLHWTDTSYEQYF
TGTGCCAGCAGCTTACATTGGACAGATACATCCTACGAGCAGTACTTC
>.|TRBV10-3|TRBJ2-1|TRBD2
CAISGRLASSYNEQFF
TGTGCCATCAGTGGCAGACTAGCTTCGTCCTACAATGAGCAGTTCTTC
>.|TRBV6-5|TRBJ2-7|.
CASSYSTNYEQYF
TGTGCCAGCAGTTACTCGACAAATTACGAGCAGTACTTC
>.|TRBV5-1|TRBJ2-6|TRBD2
CASSLIAGSGANVLTF
TGCGCCAGCAGCTTGATAGCGGGCTCTGGGGCCAACGTCCTGACTTTC
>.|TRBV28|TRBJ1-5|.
CASSHLTGHSNQPQHF
TGTGCCAGCAGTCACCTTACAGGGCATAGCAATCAGCCCCAGCATTTT
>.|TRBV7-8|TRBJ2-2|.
CASSEGLRTGELFF
TGTGCCAGCAGCGAGGGCCTTAGGACCGGGGAGCTGTTTTTT
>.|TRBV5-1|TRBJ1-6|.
CASSSGVSSYNSPLHF
TGCGCCAGCAGCTCCGGGGTGAGCTCCTATAATTCACCCCTCCACTTT
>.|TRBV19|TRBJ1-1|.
CASSIDGPSANTEAFF
TGTGCCAGTAGTATAGATGGCCCCAGCGCGAACACTGAAGCTTTCTTT
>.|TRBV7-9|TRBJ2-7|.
CASSNRDFTYEQYF
TGTGCCAGCAGCAACCGGGACTTCACCTACGAGCAGTACTTC
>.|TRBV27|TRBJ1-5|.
CASSFLNQPQHF
TGTGCCAGCAGCTTCCTCAATCAGCCCCAGCATTTT
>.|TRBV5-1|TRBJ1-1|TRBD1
CASSLQTGAQNTEAFF
TGCGCCAGCAGCTTGCAGACAGGGGCGCAAAACACTGAAGCTTTCTTT
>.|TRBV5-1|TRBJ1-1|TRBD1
CASSISGGWTEAFF
TGCGCCAGCAGCATATCAGGGGGCTGGACTGAAGCTTTCTTT
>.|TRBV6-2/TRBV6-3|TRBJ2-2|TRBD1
CASSDRGVTGELFF
TGTGCCAGCAGTGACAGGGGGGTCACCGGGGAGCTGTTTTTT
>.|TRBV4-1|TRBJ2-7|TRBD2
CASSQAPGVGASGASYEQYF
TGCGCCAGCAGCCAAGCCCCGGGCGTCGGTGCCAGCGGGGCATCCTACGAGCAGTACTTC
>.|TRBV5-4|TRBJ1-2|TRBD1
CASSLTGAANYGYTF
TGTGCCAGCAGCCTAACAGGGGCCGCTAACTATGGCTACACCTTC
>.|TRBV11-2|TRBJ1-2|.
CASSPRGGLGRDGYTF
TGTGCCAGCAGCCCGCGCGGGGGCTTAGGGAGAGATGGCTACACCTTC
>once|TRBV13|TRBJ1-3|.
CASSPGWRAGNTIYF
TGTGCCAGCAGCCCAGGGTGGCGTGCTGGAAACACCATATATTTT
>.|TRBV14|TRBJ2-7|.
CASSQVQGKVYEQYF
TGTGCCAGCAGCCAAGTGCAGGGGAAAGTCTACGAGCAGTACTTC
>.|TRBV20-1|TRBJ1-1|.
CSASGRGLGMNTEAFF
TGCAGTGCTAGTGGGCGGGGGTTGGGCATGAACACTGAAGCTTTCTTT
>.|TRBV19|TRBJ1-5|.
CASSINRGQPQHF
TGTGCCAGTAGTATTAATAGGGGCCAGCCCCAGCATTTT
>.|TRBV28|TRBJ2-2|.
CASRRGPGELFF
TGTGCCAGTCGGCGGGGCCCCGGGGAGCTGTTTTTT
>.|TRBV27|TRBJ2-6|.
CASSFLSAGANVLTF
TGTGCCAGCAGTTTCTTATCCGCTGGGGCCAACGTCCTGACTTTC
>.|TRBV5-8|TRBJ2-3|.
CASSPRTSSTDTQYF
TGTGCCAGCAGCCCCCGGACATCTAGCACAGATACGCAGTATTTT
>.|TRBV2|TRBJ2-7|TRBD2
CASSEARTSGEQYF
TGTGCCAGCAGTGAAGCGCGGACTAGCGGCGAGCAGTACTTC
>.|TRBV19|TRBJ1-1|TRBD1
CASSNRGNTEAFF
TGTGCCAGTAGCAACAGGGGGAACACTGAAGCTTTCTTT
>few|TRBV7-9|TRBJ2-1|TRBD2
CASSPSGGKSYNEQFF
TGTGCCAGCAGCCCAAGCGGGGGGAAGAGCTACAATGAGCAGTTCTTC
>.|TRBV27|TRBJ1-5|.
CASRKQEGFNQPQHF
TGTGCCAGCAGAAAACAGGAAGGATTCAATCAGCCCCAGCATTTT
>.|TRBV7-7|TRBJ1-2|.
CATPVGALDYGYTF
TGTGCTACCCCGGTAGGGGCCCTTGACTATGGCTACACCTTC
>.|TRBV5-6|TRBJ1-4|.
CASSLFFGQLNEKLFF
TGTGCCAGCAGCTTGTTTTTCGGACAGCTTAATGAAAAACTGTTTTTT
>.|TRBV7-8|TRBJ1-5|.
CASSLELSNQPQHF
TGTGCCAGCAGCTTAGAACTTAGCAATCAGCCCCAGCATTTT
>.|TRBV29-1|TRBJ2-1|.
CSAQPIRQYNEQFF
TGCAGCGCCCAGCCCATTCGACAGTACAATGAGCAGTTCTTC
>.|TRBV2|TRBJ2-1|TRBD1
CASSEWDRGGNEQFF
TGTGCCAGCAGTGAATGGGACAGGGGTGGGAATGAGCAGTTCTTC
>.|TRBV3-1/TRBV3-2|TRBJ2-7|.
CASSSDSNGREQYF
TGTGCCAGCAGCAGCGACAGTAACGGCCGCGAGCAGTACTTC
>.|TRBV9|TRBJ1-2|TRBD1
CASSAQQGGYGYTF
TGTGCCAGCAGCGCCCAACAGGGGGGGTATGGCTACACCTTC
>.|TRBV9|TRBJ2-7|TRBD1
CASSQGTGMVAEQYF
TGTGCCAGCAGCCAAGGGACAGGGATGGTAGCCGAGCAGTACTTC
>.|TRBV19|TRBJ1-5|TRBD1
CASSMSRGTGGEQPQHF
TGTGCCAGTAGTATGTCTCGGGGAACAGGGGGCGAACAGCCCCAGCATTTT
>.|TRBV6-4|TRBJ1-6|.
CASSERAYNSPLHF
TGTGCCAGCAGTGAACGGGCCTATAATTCACCCCTCCACTTT
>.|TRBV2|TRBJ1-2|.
CASSESSQGGYGYTF
TGTGCCAGCAGTGAAAGTTCGCAGGGTGGCTATGGCTACACCTTC
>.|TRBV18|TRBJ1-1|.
CASSPTGSTEAFF
TGTGCCAGCTCACCGACAGGTAGCACTGAAGCTTTCTTT
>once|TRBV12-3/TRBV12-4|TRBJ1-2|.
CASSSPGGYGYTF
TGTGCCAGCAGTTCTCCGGGGGGCTATGGCTACACCTTC
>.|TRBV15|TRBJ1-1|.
CATSRAGEGGTEAFF
TGTGCCACCAGCAGGGCCGGGGAAGGGGGCACTGAAGCTTTCTTT
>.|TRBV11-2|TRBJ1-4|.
CASSGGENEKLFF
TGTGCCAGCAGCGGGGGGGAGAATGAAAAACTGTTTTTT
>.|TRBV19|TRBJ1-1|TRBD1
CASSRPGQLNTEAFF
TGTGCCAGTAGTAGACCGGGACAGCTGAACACTGAAGCTTTCTTT
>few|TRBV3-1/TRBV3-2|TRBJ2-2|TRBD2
CASSPGGGGLFF
TGTGCCAGCAGCCCGGGAGGGGGGGGGCTGTTTTTT
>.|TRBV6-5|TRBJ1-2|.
CASSYSGSRGYGYTF
TGTGCCAGCAGTTACTCGGGTAGCAGGGGCTATGGCTACACCTTC
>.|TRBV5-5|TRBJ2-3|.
CASSSRGDTQYF
TGTGCCAGCAGCTCCAGGGGAGATACGCAGTATTTT
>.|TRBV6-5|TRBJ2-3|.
CASSYSGGSADTQYF
TGTGCCAGCAGTTACTCCGGGGGATCCGCAGATACGCAGTATTTT
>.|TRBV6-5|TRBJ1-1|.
CASSQTGNTEAFF
TGTGCCAGCAGTCAGACAGGGAACACTGAAGCTTTCTTT
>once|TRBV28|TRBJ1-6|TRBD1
CASSSGQGRMSPLHF
TGTGCCAGCAGTTCGGGACAGGGAAGGATGTCACCCCTCCACTTT
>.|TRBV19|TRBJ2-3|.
CASSTYSGDTQYF
TGTGCCAGTAGTACCTACAGTGGAGATACGCAGTATTTT
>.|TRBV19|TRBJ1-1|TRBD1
CASSTTTRGRNTEAFF
TGTGCCAGTAGTACAACAACGAGGGGGCGTAACACTGAAGCTTTCTTT
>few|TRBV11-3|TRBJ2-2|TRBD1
CASSLGDRVYDTGELFF
TGTGCCAGCAGCTTAGGAGACAGGGTATACGACACCGGGGAGCTGTTTTTT
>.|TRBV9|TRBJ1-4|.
CASSVGSPPGFNEKLFF
TGTGCCAGCAGCGTAGGTAGCCCACCGGGTTTTAATGAAAAACTGTTTTTT
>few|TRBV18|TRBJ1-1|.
CASSPTTGSNTEAFF
TGTGCCAGCTCACCGACGACAGGCTCGAACACTGAAGCTTTCTTT
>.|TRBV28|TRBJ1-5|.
CASSLLARLSNQPQHF
TGTGCCAGCAGTTTATTGGCGCGGCTTAGCAATCAGCCCCAGCATTTT
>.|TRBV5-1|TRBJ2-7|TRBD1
CASSLGTGRLTYEQYF
TGCGCCAGCAGCTTGGGGACAGGCAGACTCACCTACGAGCAGTACTTC
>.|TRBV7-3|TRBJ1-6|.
CASSPTENSPLHF
TGTGCCAGCAGCCCAACTGAGAATTCACCCCTCCACTTT
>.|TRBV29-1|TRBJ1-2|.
CSVEDLSRRSGYTF
TGCAGCGTTGAAGATCTCTCGAGGCGTTCGGGCTACACCTTC